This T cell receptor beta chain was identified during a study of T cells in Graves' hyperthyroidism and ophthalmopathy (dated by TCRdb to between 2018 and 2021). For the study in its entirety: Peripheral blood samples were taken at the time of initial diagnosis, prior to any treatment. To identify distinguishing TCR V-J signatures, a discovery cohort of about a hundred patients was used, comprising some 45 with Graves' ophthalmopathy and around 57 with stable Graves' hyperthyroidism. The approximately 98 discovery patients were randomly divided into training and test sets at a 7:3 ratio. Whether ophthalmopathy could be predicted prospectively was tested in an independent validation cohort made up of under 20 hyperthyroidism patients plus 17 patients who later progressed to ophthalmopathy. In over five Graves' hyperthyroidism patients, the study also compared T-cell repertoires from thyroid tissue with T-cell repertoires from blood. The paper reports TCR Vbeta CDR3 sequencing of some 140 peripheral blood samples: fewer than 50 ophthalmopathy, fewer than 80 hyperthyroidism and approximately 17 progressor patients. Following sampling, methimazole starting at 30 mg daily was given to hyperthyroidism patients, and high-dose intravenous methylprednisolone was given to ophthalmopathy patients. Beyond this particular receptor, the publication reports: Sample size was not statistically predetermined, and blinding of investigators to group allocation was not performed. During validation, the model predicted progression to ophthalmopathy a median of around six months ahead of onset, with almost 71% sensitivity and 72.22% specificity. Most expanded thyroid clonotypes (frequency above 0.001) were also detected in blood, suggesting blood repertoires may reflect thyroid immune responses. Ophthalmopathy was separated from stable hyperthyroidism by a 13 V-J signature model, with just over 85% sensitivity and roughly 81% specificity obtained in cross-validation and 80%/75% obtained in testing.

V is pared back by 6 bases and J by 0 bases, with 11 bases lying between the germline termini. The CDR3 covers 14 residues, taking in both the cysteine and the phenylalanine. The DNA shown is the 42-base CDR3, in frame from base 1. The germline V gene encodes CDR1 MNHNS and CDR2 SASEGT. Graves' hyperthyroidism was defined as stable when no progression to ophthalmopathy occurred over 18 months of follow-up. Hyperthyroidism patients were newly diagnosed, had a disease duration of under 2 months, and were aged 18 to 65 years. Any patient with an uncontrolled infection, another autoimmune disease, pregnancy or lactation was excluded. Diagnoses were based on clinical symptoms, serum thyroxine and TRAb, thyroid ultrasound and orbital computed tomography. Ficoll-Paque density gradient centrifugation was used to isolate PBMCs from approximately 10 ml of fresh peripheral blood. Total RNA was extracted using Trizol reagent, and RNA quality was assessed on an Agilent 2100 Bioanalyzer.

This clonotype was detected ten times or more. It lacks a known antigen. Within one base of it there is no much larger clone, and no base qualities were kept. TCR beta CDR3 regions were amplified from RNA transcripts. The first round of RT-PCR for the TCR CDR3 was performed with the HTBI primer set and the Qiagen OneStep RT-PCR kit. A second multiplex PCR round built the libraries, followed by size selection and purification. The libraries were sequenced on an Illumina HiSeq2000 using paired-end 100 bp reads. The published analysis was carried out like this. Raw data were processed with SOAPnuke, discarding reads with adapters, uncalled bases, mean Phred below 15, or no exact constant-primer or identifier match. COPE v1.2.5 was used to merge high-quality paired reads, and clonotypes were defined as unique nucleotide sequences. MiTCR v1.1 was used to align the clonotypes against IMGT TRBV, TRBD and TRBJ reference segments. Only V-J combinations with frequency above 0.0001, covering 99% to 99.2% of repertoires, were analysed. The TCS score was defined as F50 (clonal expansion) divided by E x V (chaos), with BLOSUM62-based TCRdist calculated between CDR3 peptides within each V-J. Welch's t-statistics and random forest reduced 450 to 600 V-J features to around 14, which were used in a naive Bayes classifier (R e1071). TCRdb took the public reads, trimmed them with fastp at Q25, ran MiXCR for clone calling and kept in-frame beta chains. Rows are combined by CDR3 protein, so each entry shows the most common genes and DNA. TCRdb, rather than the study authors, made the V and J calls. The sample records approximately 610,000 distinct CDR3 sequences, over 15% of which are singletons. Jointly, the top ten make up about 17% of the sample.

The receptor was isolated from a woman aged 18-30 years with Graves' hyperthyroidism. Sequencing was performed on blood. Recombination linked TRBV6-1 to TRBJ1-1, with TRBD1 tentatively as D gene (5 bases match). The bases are TGTGCCAGCAGCGGGACGACTGTGAACACTGAAGCTTTCTTT. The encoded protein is CASSGTTVNTEAFF.